This T cell receptor beta chain was documented in a study of cytomegalovirus exposure and HLA in healthy donors. General observations from the study: Analysis was performed later, and it showed HLA-associated TCR beta chains to be more clonally expanded than equally common others. On later analysis, the bulk of CMV-associated TCR beta chains appeared to be HLA-restricted.

13 Jbeta primers and 60 Vbeta primers were used for the PCR. Sequencing used immunoSEQ multiplex PCR; TCRdb keeps in-frame clones, though not all of them. The sample lists about 98,000 clones, around 68% occurring once. Trimming shortened V by 3 bases and J by 5 bases, and 10 bases separated the two germline ends. Germline assignment: CDR1 SGHVS and CDR2 FNYEAQ. The CDR3 consists of 14 residues. Note on this clone: The antigen is undetermined.

This TCR was sampled from a human donor in good health. V usage is TRBV7-6 and J usage is TRBJ2-2; tentatively, D is TRBD2 (5 bases). The sequenced material came from PBMCs. This CDR3 reads CASSFRLATGELFF. The CDR3 DNA reads as TGTGCCAGCAGCTTTCGGCTAGCAACCGGGGAGCTGTTTTTT.